This record looks at one T cell receptor beta chain sequence and its context. This specimen belongs to a study of blood T cell repertoires in COVID-19. As for the study in general: Spain, Italy and the United States supplied samples that represented acute and convalescent COVID-19. The analysed material was cDNA or gDNA that came from T cells, B-cell-depleted T cells, or PBMCs.

Methods used by the authors: Reference gene primer amplification gave estimated nucleated cell counts. Sequencing used immunoSEQ multiplex PCR; TCRdb keeps in-frame clones, though not all of them. V, J and clone size are those of that table, while D and trimming were read from the DNA. The sample has 200,000 or so clones, roughly 84% seen once. Germline-derived CDR1 and CDR2 are LGHDT and YNNKEL (reference sequence). The CDR3 is made up of 14 amino acids. V dropped 4 bases and J dropped 1 base, with 11 bases sitting between them. This TCR derives from a man between 50 and 59 years old who had recovered from COVID-19. The rearrangement joins TRBV3-1 (or the pseudogene TRBV3-2) to TRBJ2-7; D is perhaps TRBD1 (5 bases). Source material: peripheral blood. The CDR3 DNA follows: TGTGCCAGCAGCCGGGGCGGCCTGTCCTACGAGCAGTACTTC. It is translated as CASSRGGLSYEQYF.